The 18 T cell receptor beta chains below were found in one sample sequenced in a study of molecular identifiers for immune sequencing clone quantification. TCRdb redid the calling of the PCR reads with MiXCR, one entry per CDR3 protein. The sample shows approximately 590,000 distinct CDR3 sequences, around 25% of them seen only once. Sequenced input: naive CD8+ T cells from blood, with Jurkat cell RNA spiked in. Subset meaning: FACS-sorted CD8+CD4-CCR7+CD45RA+ naive T cells. The source of these receptors is a human donor in good health. Some libraries in this study had Jurkat cell RNA spiked in.

As to this clonotype: A single base separates this from a much larger clone, so it may be a read error. The chain recombines TRBV5-3 with TRBJ2-7, with D hard to call. TRBV5-3 is an ORF, with its function uncertain. V gave up 8 bases and J gave up 2 bases, with 14 bases separating them. The CDR3 sequence is 13 residues long. The CDR3 sequence: CASGFGPPYEQYF. The CDR3 nucleotides are TGTGCCAGCGGCTTTGGTCCCCCCTACGAGCAGTACTTC.

This clonotype was detected a few times. This sequence may be a read error, since a much larger clone differs from it by one base. This chain connects TRBV12-3 or TRBV12-4 to TRBJ1-1; 9 bases align to TRBD1. V shed 6 bases, J shed 4 bases, and the junction held 6 bases outside the gene matches. CDR3 length equals 14 residues. The CDR3 nucleotides are TGTGCCAGCAGCATAGGACAGGGGAGCACTGAAGCTTTCTTT. It specifies CASSIGQGSTEAFF.

V is TRBV4-3 and J is TRBJ2-2, with D perhaps matching TRBD2 (7 bases). V was pared by 0 bases and J by 4 bases, with 15 bases between. The germline V gene has CDR1 LGHNA and CDR2 YSLEER. This CDR3 region has 17 residues. The CDR3 nucleotides are TGCGCCAGCAGCCAAGATATTTGGGGGGGCCCCACCGGGGAGCTGTTTTTT. Translating gives CASSQDIWGGPTGELFF.

This clonotype was observed at least ten times. The J gene is TRBJ2-3, the V gene TRBV12-3 or TRBV12-4, with TRBD2 matching 7 bases. With V trimmed by 4 bases and J by 0 bases, 4 bases remained unmatched. This CDR3 is 15 amino acids long. The CDR3 reads CASSYRLASTDTQYF. In nucleotides, the CDR3 is TGTGCCAGCAGTTACCGACTAGCTAGCACAGATACGCAGTATTTT.

This clonotype was seen at least ten times. J is TRBJ2-3 and V is TRBV12-3 or TRBV12-4; TRBD2 matches 10 bases. J lost 5 bases, V lost 4 bases, and 9 bases had no gene match. This CDR3 spans 16 amino acids. CDR3 sequence: CASSWVAGGPGDTQYF. The DNA of the CDR3 is TGTGCCAGCAGTTGGGTAGCGGGGGGACCGGGAGATACGCAGTATTTT.

This clonotype was found a few times. The CDR3 DNA reads as TGTGCCAGCAGCGAGAGCGGCGGACAGAGTTACGAGCAGTACTTC. Translating it yields CASSESGGQSYEQYF. J is TRBJ2-7 and V is TRBV9, with a possible D match to TRBD1 (6 bases). The V end was cut by 3 bases, the J end by 4 bases, with 17 bases between. Germline CDR1 SGDLS, CDR2 YYNGEE. This CDR3 has 15 residues.

This clonotype was seen a few times. The rearrangement uses TRBV27 and TRBJ2-2, with D possibly being TRBD2 (6 bases). This CDR3 is built from 14 residues. The germline gives CDR1 MNHEY, CDR2 SMNVEV (reference sequence). The V end was cut by 3 bases, the J end by 6 bases, with 11 bases between. CDR3 sequence (DNA): TGTGCCAGCAGTTTTAAAAGGAGGGCCGGGGAGCTGTTTTTT. It translates to CASSFKRRAGELFF.

The chain carries TRBV23-1 and TRBJ2-1; no reliable D call. TRBV23-1 is an open reading frame whose function is uncertain. Trimming removed 2 bases at V and 6 bases at J, with 14 bases between. CDR3 length: 15 amino acids. The CDR3 loop is CASSQPARRCNEQFF. CDR3 DNA sequence: TGCGCCAGCAGTCAACCAGCGCGGCGCTGCAATGAGCAGTTCTTC.

This clonotype was counted a few times. The genes are TRBV12-3 or TRBV12-4 and TRBJ1-6; weak D call: TRBD1 (5 bases). This CDR3 contains 14 residues. The ends were cut back, 3 bases at V and 6 bases at J, with 9 bases in the middle. This CDR3 is CASSFGGGNSPLHF. DNA for the CDR3: TGTGCCAGCAGTTTCGGCGGGGGTAATTCACCCCTCCACTTT.

The chain has TRBV12-3 or TRBV12-4 and TRBJ2-2, with D uncertain. This CDR3 region has 14 residues. With 7 bases removed from V and 1 base from J, the gap between germline ends came to 10 bases. This CDR3 is CASKDGWNTGELFF. CDR3 DNA: TGTGCCAGCAAAGACGGGTGGAACACCGGGGAGCTGTTTTTT.

This clonotype turned up a few times. V usage is TRBV19 and J usage is TRBJ2-5; TRBD1 is a possible D gene (5 bases). Trimming removed 5 bases at V and 5 bases at J, with 12 bases between. Germline lookup yields CDR1 LNHDA and CDR2 SQIVND (reference sequence). CDR3 length: 13 residues. CDR3 region: CASSFGRVETQYF. The DNA of the CDR3 is TGTGCCAGTAGTTTCGGCAGGGTGGAGACCCAGTACTTC.

The V call is TRBV7-9, the J call TRBJ1-2, with D maybe TRBD1 (5 bases). The germline V gene has CDR1 SEHNR and CDR2 FQNEAQ (reference sequence). This CDR3 contains 15 residues. Trimming pared 5 bases from V and 0 bases from J, leaving 13 bases between. The CDR3 here is CASSGSGTANYGYTF. The CDR3 DNA reads TGTGCCAGCAGCGGAAGTGGGACGGCTAACTATGGCTACACCTTC. The variable domain in full, with the rest retrieved from reference TRBV7-9 and TRBJ1-2, is DTGVSQNPRHKITKRGQNVTFRCDPISEHNRLYWYRQTLGQGPEFLTYFQNEAQLEKSRLLSDRFSAERPKGSFSTLEIQRTEQGDSAMYLCASSGSGTANYGYTFGSGTRLTVV.

The chain is built from TRBV11-2 and TRBJ2-5; D unresolved. V gave up 0 bases and J gave up 5 bases, with 16 bases separating them. The germline V gene has CDR1 SGHAT and CDR2 FQNNGV. The CDR3 consists of 16 residues. The CDR3 is CASSLEGSVRTETQYF. In nucleotides, the CDR3 is TGTGCCAGCAGCTTAGAGGGGTCGGTCCGTACGGAGACCCAGTACTTC.

Notes on this clonotype: The CDR3 end shows no conserved phenylalanine or tryptophan, and so a read error is likely. The chain couples TRBV11-2 to TRBJ2-1; D gene unclear. CDR1 and CDR2 from the germline V gene are SGHAT and FQNNGV. This CDR3 is 15 amino acids long. V lost 3 bases, J lost 0 bases, and 9 bases lay in between. The CDR3 sequence is CASSFIYSSYNEQFI. The CDR3 nucleotides read TGTGCCAGCAGCTTCATTTACAGCTCCTACAATGAGCAGTTCATC.

The chain employs TRBV7-9 and TRBJ1-4; D may be TRBD1 (5 bases). The CDR3 is 16 residues long. V lost 4 bases and J 0 bases, leaving 12 bases between the germline ends. Germline CDR1 SEHNR, CDR2 FQNEAQ (reference sequence). The CDR3 coding sequence is TGTGCCAGCAGCTGGCAAGGGGCTACAACTAATGAAAAACTGTTTTTT. Translation: CASSWQGATTNEKLFF.

The genes are TRBV5-1 and TRBJ2-7, with D unresolved. The ends were cut back, 2 bases at V and 2 bases at J, with 11 bases in the middle. Germline lookup yields CDR1 SGHRS and CDR2 YFSETQ. CDR3 size: 14 residues. The DNA of the CDR3 is TGCGCCAGCAGCTTCCTCGCAGGAACCTACGAGCAGTACTTC. This encodes CASSFLAGTYEQYF.

With respect to this clonotype: A clone one base away is much larger, so this may be a read error. The V call is TRBV28, the J call TRBJ2-5; D gene unclear. The CDR3 consists of 14 residues. Germline CDR1 is MDHEN and CDR2 is SYDVKM. The CDR3 spells CAGSLLRSQETQYF. CDR3 DNA sequence: TGTGCCGGCAGTTTATTAAGGAGTCAAGAGACCCAGTACTTC.

Note on this clonotype: In this CDR3 the conserved last residue, phenylalanine or tryptophan, is missing, so a read error is likely. The J gene is TRBJ2-2, the V gene TRBV4-1; 12 bases fit TRBD2. V shed 6 bases and J 5 bases; nucleotides not matched to a gene: 4. Germline values: CDR1 MGHRA, CDR2 YSYEKL. This CDR3 has 15 amino acids. CDR3 sequence (DNA): TGCGCCAGCAGGTCAACTAGCGGGAGGACCGGGGAGCTGTTTGTT. Translation: CASRSTSGRTGELFV.